This TCR beta chain was obtained from a study of CD8 T cells in Susac syndrome (dated by TCRdb to the late 2010s). The study in broad terms: Repertoire sequencing was used to test whether CD8+ T cell activation and differentiation in Susac syndrome was antigen driven. The clonality of the CD8+ T cell repertoire was compared across about a dozen healthy donors, 14 Susac syndrome patients and around 15 multiple sclerosis patients. Points the paper makes about the study in general: The number of individuals in the TCR sequencing and HLA analysis was recognized as being relatively small.

High-throughput TCR beta sequencing profiled peripheral blood CD8+ and CD4+ T cells from healthy donors, Susac syndrome patients and multiple sclerosis patients. The multiple sclerosis controls were treatment-naive patients whose relapsing-remitting disease, either stable or active, fulfilled the revised McDonald criteria. CD8+ TEMRA cells were enriched by FACS, while bulk CD8+ and CD4+ T cells were purified by magnetic negative isolation. Blood was drawn into EDTA tubes, processed within 24 hours, and PBMCs were isolated by density gradient centrifugation. PBMCs intended for TCR sequencing were cryopreserved in liquid nitrogen and were subsequently thawed in a 37 degrees C water bath. The sorted or isolated CD4+, CD8+ and CD8+ TEMRA cells had a purity of 90% or higher. Reading the germline V gene (reference sequence) gives CDR1 LGHDT and CDR2 YNNKEL. The junction shows trimming of 1 base on V and 6 bases on J, and the gene matches do not reach 8 bases of it. The CDR3 contains 15 residues, cysteine and phenylalanine counted. This entry keeps only the CDR3 DNA: 45 bases, framed from base 1.

As to this clonotype: It lacks a known antigen. Base qualities are not recorded, but no much larger clone differs from it by a single base.

RNA was extracted using the RNeasy kit, and roughly 0.45 to 1 ug of the RNA was reverse transcribed with random hexamers. TCR beta CDR3 regions were amplified with the immunoSEQ multiplex PCR assay covering 54 Vbeta and 13 Jbeta segments. PCR amplification bias was corrected by using a synthetic template baseline for primer optimization and computational correction. As for how the authors treated the data: Reads were assigned to V, D and J genes according to IMGT and analyzed in immunoSEQ Analyzer, with only productive sequences retained. Clonality was computed as one minus Shannon entropy normalized by log2 of the number of productive unique sequences. For each patient and control, public and private clones were evaluated within the 100 most prevalent clones. Susac-specific clones were defined as absent from healthy and MS cohorts, 1052 published viral clones and other ImmuneACCESS disease sequences. Clones were called with MiXCR by TCRdb after fastp trimmed the public reads at Q25, and only in-frame beta chains were retained. Identical CDR3 protein sequences are pooled into one entry, listed with their most common genes and DNA. It is TCRdb's table, rather than the study itself, that gives the V and J calls and clone size. For this sample there are tens of thousands of distinct CDR3 sequences; around 96% appear just once. In total, the top ten clones hold about 0.4% of the sample.

This sequence was found in a human donor with multiple sclerosis. This sequence uses TRBV3-1 and TRBJ1-2; 7 bases in the junction line up with TRBD1. Sequenced material: CD8+ T cells from PBMCs. The nucleotide sequence reads as follows: TGTGCCAGCAGCCAAGGCGACAGGGTAACTAATGGCTACACCTTC. It is translated as CASSQGDRVTNGYTF.